This is a list of T cell receptor beta chains from one sample in a study of blood T cell repertoires in COVID-19. Generated by immunoSEQ multiplex PCR, the TCRdb table keeps only in-frame clones and is missing some. The profile shows 80,000 to 100,000 clones, 65% to 90% of them singletons. The sample was peripheral blood. The receptors here all came from a man aged 70-80 years with active or convalescent COVID-19. Both conserved end residues are part of each CDR3. The D gene is left open where the match is weak. Clone size is not always given. Where it is, it says once, few, many or a class for expanded clones.

- | TRBJ1-3 | - | TRBV19 | TGTGCCAGTAGTATTTGGAACAGGTCTCCGGGAAACACCATATATTTT | CASSIWNRSPGNTIYF
few | TRBJ2-2 | TRBD2 | TRBV7-6 | TGTGCCAGCACCACCCTGGTTGGGGTAGCGGGGGGTCGGACCGGGGAGCTGTTTTTT | CASTTLVGVAGGRTGELFF
once | TRBJ2-7 | - | TRBV4-3 | TGCGCCAGCAGCCAGGAATACCCGGACTTAGCGGAATACGAGCAGTACTTC | CASSQEYPDLAEYEQYF
- | TRBJ2-7 | TRBD2 | TRBV6-6 | TGTGCCAGCAGTTACGTCCAAGCGGGGGGGCCCTACGAGCAGTACTTC | CASSYVQAGGPYEQYF
- | TRBJ2-1 | TRBD2 | TRBV10-3 | TGTGCCATCAAGGGTAGCGGGGGTTACAATGAGCAGTTCTTC | CAIKGSGGYNEQFF
- | TRBJ2-1 | - | TRBV19 | TGTGCCAGTAGTATAACGGGTTACTCCTACAATGAGCAGTTCTTC | CASSITGYSYNEQFF
- | TRBJ1-2 | - | TRBV5-1 | TGCGCCAGCAGCTTGGCGGTCGCTTACTATGGCTACACCTTC | CASSLAVAYYGYTF
many | TRBJ1-2 | - | TRBV24-1 | TGTGCCACCGTTCGGGTGGGCTATGGCTACACCTTC | CATVRVGYGYTF
- | TRBJ1-5 | - | TRBV6-1 | TGTGCCAGCAGTGAAAGGAGGACAGATATTAGCAATCAGCCCCAGCATTTT | CASSERRTDISNQPQHF
- | TRBJ2-5 | - | TRBV6-1 | TGTGCCAGCAGTGAACGGGAGACCCAGTACTTC | CASSERETQYF
- | TRBJ2-3 | TRBD2 | TRBV2 | TGTGCCAGCAGAGAGCGGGGGGGCACCATGGATACGCAGTATTTT | CASRERGGTMDTQYF
- | TRBJ2-4 | - | TRBV27 | TGTGCCACCAAACCCCGTTCGGTCTCTGAACCCGGGCCCGGGGACATTCAGTACTTC | CATKPRSVSEPGPGDIQYF
- | TRBJ1-5 | TRBD1 | TRBV6-5 | TGTGCCAGCAGACCCGACAGGGACCAGCCCCAGCATTTT | CASRPDRDQPQHF
- | TRBJ2-1 | TRBD2 | TRBV6-2/TRBV6-3 | TGTGCCAGCAGTTACAGCGGGGGGGCCCTTGAGCAGTTCTTC | CASSYSGGALEQFF
- | TRBJ2-1 | - | TRBV3-1/TRBV3-2 | TGTGCCAGCAGCACCCTAAGGGGGATAAATGAGCAGTTCTTC | CASSTLRGINEQFF
- | TRBJ1-1 | - | TRBV5-1 | TGCGCCAGCAGCTTGAGCGGTCCTGAAGCTTTCTTT | CASSLSGPEAFF
- | TRBJ2-2 | - | TRBV7-2 | TGTGCCAGCAGCTTAATATCGCAGGGGCTGTTTTTT | CASSLISQGLFF
- | TRBJ2-1 | TRBD2 | TRBV4-1 | TGCGCCAGCAGCCAAGTACACTCCGGGACTAGTGTTAATGAGCAGTTCTTC | CASSQVHSGTSVNEQFF
- | TRBJ2-1 | - | TRBV14 | TGTGCCAGCAGCCAAGATGTAGGTCAGGGCTTGTCCTACAATGAGCAGTTCTTC | CASSQDVGQGLSYNEQFF
- | TRBJ1-2 | - | TRBV5-8 | TGTGCCAGCGCGTCCCGCGGGTATGGCTACACCTTC | CASASRGYGYTF
- | TRBJ2-3 | TRBD1 | TRBV7-8 | TGTGCCAGCAGCGCGGGACAGGCCCCCCTCACAGATACGCAGTATTTT | CASSAGQAPLTDTQYF
- | TRBJ1-4 | TRBD1 | TRBV19 | TGTGCCAGTAACCTCAGGGGGGAAAAACTGTTTTTT | CASNLRGEKLFF
- | TRBJ1-2 | - | TRBV7-8 | TGTGCCAGCAGCTTATTCGGGGGTGACAGAACGCGGGAAGGCTACACCTTC | CASSLFGGDRTREGYTF
- | TRBJ2-7 | TRBD2 | TRBV5-1 | TGCGCCAGCAGCTTGTCAACCTTAGCGGGGGATAACGAGCAGTACTTC | CASSLSTLAGDNEQYF
once | TRBJ1-2 | - | TRBV12-5 | TGTGCTAGTGGTTCGGGTACAGGGATATCGGGCTACACCTTC | CASGSGTGISGYTF
- | TRBJ1-1 | - | TRBV9 | TGTGCCAGCAGCGTAGACCCCCGACAAGGCACTGAAGCTTTCTTT | CASSVDPRQGTEAFF
- | TRBJ1-1 | TRBD1 | TRBV5-1 | TGCGCCAGCAGCTTGGGCGGTCGGCAGGGGGCTTTTGAAGCTTTCTTT | CASSLGGRQGAFEAFF
- | TRBJ1-1 | TRBD1 | TRBV18 | TGTGCCAGCTCAATTGGACAGGGATTTGAAGCTTTCTTT | CASSIGQGFEAFF
- | TRBJ1-5 | - | TRBV19 | TGTGCCAGTAGCGCACAGCGCAATCAGCCCCAGCATTTT | CASSAQRNQPQHF
- | TRBJ1-1 | - | TRBV27 | TGTGCCAGCAGTTTGAAAGGGGTCAAAAACACTGAAGCTTTCTTT | CASSLKGVKNTEAFF
- | TRBJ2-3 | TRBD2 | TRBV27 | TGTGCCAGCAGCCCCGCTTTAGCGGGGGGTCCGAGGGCGCAGTATTTT | CASSPALAGGPRAQYF
- | TRBJ2-7 | - | TRBV3-1/TRBV3-2 | TGTGCCAGCAGCCTTAGGGGGGGGGCCAGCTCCTACGAGCAGTACTTC | CASSLRGGASSYEQYF
- | TRBJ2-1 | TRBD2 | TRBV7-9 | TGTGCCAGCAGCGAGCGGGGGAGCTCCTACAATGAGCAGTTCTTC | CASSERGSSYNEQFF
- | TRBJ2-1 | TRBD2 | TRBV13 | TGTGCCAGCGGGGGGGGTCTCTCCTACAATGAGCAGTTCTTC | CASGGGLSYNEQFF
- | TRBJ2-6 | - | TRBV14 | TGTGCCAGCAGCCCGACAGATGGGGCCAACGTCCTGACTTTC | CASSPTDGANVLTF
- | TRBJ1-2 | - | TRBV11-2 | TGTGCCAGCAGCCCTAGGGCACAGGGCGGGGGCTACACCTTC | CASSPRAQGGGYTF
- | TRBJ1-2 | TRBD1 | TRBV5-5 | TGTGCCAGCAGCTTGGATCCGGGACAGACCTATGGCTACACCTTC | CASSLDPGQTYGYTF
- | TRBJ1-2 | - | TRBV11-3 | TGTGCCAGCAGCTTAGATCCCCAGTATGGCTACACCTTC | CASSLDPQYGYTF
- | TRBJ1-1 | TRBD1 | TRBV11-3 | TGTGCCAGCAGCTTTGACAGGGCGACGAACACTGAAGCTTTCTTT | CASSFDRATNTEAFF
- | TRBJ1-2 | TRBD1 | TRBV12-3/TRBV12-4 | TGTGCCAGCAAGGGACAGTTTTATGGCTACACCTTC | CASKGQFYGYTF
- | TRBJ1-1 | - | TRBV2 | TGTGCCAGCAGTGGGCACAGTCAGGACACTGAAGCTTTCTTT | CASSGHSQDTEAFF
- | TRBJ1-6 | - | TRBV3-1/TRBV3-2 | TGTGCCAGCAGCCAAGAGCGGGACTCCTATAATTCACCCCTCCACTTT | CASSQERDSYNSPLHF
- | TRBJ2-1 | TRBD1 | TRBV6-5 | TGTGCCAGCAGTCAGAGAAGGACAGGGGATGAGCAGTTCTTC | CASSQRRTGDEQFF
- | TRBJ2-7 | - | TRBV7-8 | TGTGCCAGCAGCTTATACGCAGGAACCTACGAGCAGTACTTC | CASSLYAGTYEQYF
- | TRBJ1-6 | - | TRBV5-1 | TGCGCCAGCAGCTTGGACCCCTCCGGGATCCCTAATTCACCCCTCCACTTT | CASSLDPSGIPNSPLHF
- | TRBJ1-1 | - | TRBV30 | TGTGCCTGGAGTGTGAGGGGGGGCCATGAAGCTTTCTTT | CAWSVRGGHEAFF
- | TRBJ1-1 | - | TRBV25-1 | TGTGCCAGCAGCCCCGGGAGGGCTTGGTATAGTGCTGAAGCTTTCTTT | CASSPGRAWYSAEAFF
- | TRBJ1-6 | - | TRBV6-5 | TGTGCCAGCAGCGGTGACAGTTCACCCCTCCACTTT | CASSGDSSPLHF
- | TRBJ1-5 | - | TRBV6-5 | TGTGCCAGCATAGAGAGTCCGGGGGATCAGCCCCAGCATTTT | CASIESPGDQPQHF
- | TRBJ1-4 | - | TRBV2 | TGTGCCAGCAGTGTCGGGGGCGGGGGAGCAACTAATGAAAAACTGTTTTTT | CASSVGGGGATNEKLFF
- | TRBJ1-1 | - | TRBV5-1 | TGCGCCAGCAGCTTGGTACCCGACAGCAACACTGAAGCTTTCTTT | CASSLVPDSNTEAFF
once | TRBJ1-6 | TRBD1 | TRBV5-6 | TGTGCCAGCAGCTTGGAGACAGGGGTCAATTCACCCCTCCACTTT | CASSLETGVNSPLHF
- | TRBJ1-1 | TRBD1 | TRBV7-2 | TGTGCCAGCAGCGGACAGGGGGGGAACACTGAAGCTTTCTTT | CASSGQGGNTEAFF
- | TRBJ1-5 | - | TRBV2 | TGTGCCAGCAGCGACGACAGATATAGCAATCAGCCCCAGCATTTT | CASSDDRYSNQPQHF
- | TRBJ2-3 | TRBD2 | TRBV7-3 | TGTGCCAGCAGCCAAGTTAGCGGGGGGGCAAATACGCAGTATTTT | CASSQVSGGANTQYF
few | TRBJ1-5 | - | TRBV19 | TGTGCCAGATTCCTAGGAGAGCCCCAGCATTTT | CARFLGEPQHF
- | TRBJ2-2 | - | TRBV19 | TGTGCCAGTATGTCAGCGAACACCGGGGAGCTGTTTTTT | CASMSANTGELFF
few | TRBJ1-6 | TRBD1 | TRBV6-5 | TGTGCCAGCAGTTACTCAACAGGGGCCGCAAATTCACCCCTCCACTTT | CASSYSTGAANSPLHF
- | TRBJ2-5 | - | TRBV5-1 | TGCGCCAGCAGCTTGGCCAGCCAAGAGACCCAGTACTTC | CASSLASQETQYF
- | TRBJ2-5 | - | TRBV7-9 | TGTGCCAGCAGCTTAGGTAAACAACCCGAGACTACAAAAGAGACCCAGTACTTC | CASSLGKQPETTKETQYF